This entry lists 21 T cell receptor beta chains sequenced from one sample in a study of cytomegalovirus exposure and HLA in healthy donors. Use of 60 Vbeta and 13 Jbeta primers characterized the PCR. Clones were read by immunoSEQ multiplex PCR, and TCRdb kept only the in-frame ones, dropping some. The sample carries about 91,000 clones, about two thirds recorded once. The sequenced material came from PBMCs. Receptors were obtained from a human donor in good health.

This sequence joins TRBV4-1 and TRBJ1-2; TRBD1 might be the D (6 bases). CDR3 length: 16 amino acids. Germline loops: CDR1 MGHRA, CDR2 YSYEKL. V lost 3 bases, J lost 5 bases, and 19 bases lay in between. The CDR3 loop reads CASSHSVTGPIYGYTF. DNA for the CDR3: TGCGCCAGCAGCCACTCGGTTACAGGGCCTATTTATGGCTACACCTTC.

The CDR3 DNA follows: TGTGCCAGCAGTCCCTCTAGCGGGGGGTCGTCCTACGAGCAGTACTTC. It translates to CASSPSSGGSSYEQYF. The chain combines TRBV2 with TRBJ2-7; 11 nucleotides agree with TRBD2. Germline V gene sequence: CDR1 SNHLY, CDR2 FYNNEI. V lost 5 bases to trimming and J lost 1 base; unmatched junction nucleotides: 7. There are 16 residues in the CDR3.

This clone is a singleton in its sample. This rearrangement joins TRBV19 to TRBJ2-3; perhaps TRBD1 as D (6 bases). V lost 7 bases and J 4 bases, leaving 24 bases between the germline ends. The CDR3 has 17 residues. CDR1 LNHDA and CDR2 SQIVND come from the germline V gene (reference sequence). CDR3 nucleotides: TGTGCCAGTACAGGGGCCTCGCCGCAACAGAAGGCAGATACGCAGTATTTT. Translated: CASTGASPQQKADTQYF.

The rearrangement joins TRBV4-3 to TRBJ1-4, with D hard to call. This CDR3 region has 16 residues. Trimming shortened V by 4 bases and J by 5 bases, and 17 bases separated the two germline ends. CDR1 LGHNA and CDR2 YSLEER come from the germline V gene. CDR3 sequence: CASSPSEVAYNEKLFF. The DNA for the CDR3 is TGCGCCAGCAGCCCGAGCGAGGTAGCTTACAATGAAAAACTGTTTTTT.

V and J are TRBV28 and TRBJ1-5; no clear D gene. CDR3 size: 12 residues. Trimming removed 5 bases at V and 9 bases at J, with 11 bases between. Germline assignment: CDR1 MDHEN and CDR2 SYDVKM. This CDR3 is CASSPPRGPQHF. Written as DNA, the CDR3 is TGTGCCAGCAGTCCTCCCCGGGGGCCCCAGCATTTT.

The chain joins TRBV10-3 to TRBJ1-1; TRBD1 matches 7 bases. The J segment lost 3 bases and the V segment lost 4 bases, leaving 11 bases of the junction unmatched. The CDR3 is 16 amino acids. Looked up from germline, CDR1 is ENHRY and CDR2 is SYGVKD. The CDR3 DNA reads TGTGCCATCAGTGGGCGACAGGGTCCCTGGCACACTGAAGCTTTCTTT. Its protein product is CAISGRQGPWHTEAFF.

This clone was observed a single time. The J gene is TRBJ1-6, the V gene TRBV10-3, with D possibly matching TRBD1 (5 bases). The length of the CDR3 is 14 residues. V lost 8 bases and J 11 bases, leaving 19 bases between the germline ends. Germline V gene sequence: CDR1 ENHRY, CDR2 SYGVKD. The CDR3 is CAIQNPTGAAPLHF. The CDR3 DNA reads TGTGCCATCCAAAACCCCACAGGAGCAGCACCCCTCCACTTT.

The rearrangement links TRBV6-1 to TRBJ1-1; TRBD1 matches at 7 bases. This CDR3 has 14 residues. V lost 0 bases, J lost 10 bases, and 8 bases stayed unmatched. Germline V gene data show CDR1 as MNHNS and CDR2 as SASEGT. The CDR3 DNA sequence: TGTGCCAGCAGTGAAGCGCTTCGGACAGGAAGAGCTTTCTTT. This gives the protein CASSEALRTGRAFF.

The chain joins TRBV5-5 to TRBJ2-3; 8 nucleotides align to TRBD1. Germline assignment: CDR1 SGHKS and CDR2 YYEKEE (reference sequence). J lost 8 bases, V lost 0 bases, and 14 bases had no gene match. The CDR3 totals 17 residues. CDR3 protein: CASSLDFAGGQLRTQYF. The CDR3 coding sequence is TGTGCCAGCAGCTTGGATTTCGCAGGGGGCCAACTTCGTACGCAGTATTTT.

CDR3 coding DNA: TGTGCCAGCAGTCGGGGGGGCTCCTACAATGAGCAGTTCTTC. Its translation is CASSRGGSYNEQFF. The J gene is TRBJ2-1, the V gene TRBV27; 8 positions agree with TRBD2. This CDR3 has 14 amino acids. Germline V gene lookup returns CDR1 MNHEY and CDR2 SMNVEV (reference sequence). Germline trimming cut 5 bases from V and 0 bases from J; bases unmatched to any gene: 0.

CDR3 region: CASSFQGEKLFF. Here the CDR3 DNA reads TGTGCCAGCAGCTTCCAGGGGGAAAAACTGTTTTTT. The chain links TRBV7-9 to TRBJ1-4; a weak D match, TRBD1 (6 bases). V was shortened by 3 bases and J by 8 bases, with 7 bases between the two germline ends. Looked up from germline, CDR1 is SEHNR and CDR2 is FQNEAQ (reference sequence). CDR3 length: 12 residues.

The CDR3 here is CASKSGQNYGYTF. CDR3 nucleotides: TGTGCCAGCAAATCGGGACAGAACTATGGCTACACCTTC. This chain links TRBV2 with TRBJ1-2, with 7 bases lining up with TRBD1. The germline CDR1 and CDR2 sequences are SNHLY and FYNNEI. The CDR3 length is 13 residues. After removal of 7 bases from V and 2 bases from J, the junction contained 4 bases not matched to a gene.

The chain joins TRBV6-1 to TRBJ2-5, with 9 nucleotides matching TRBD1. The end of the DNA fits TRBJ2-7 better, so the J call may be wrong. The germline V gene has CDR1 MNHNS and CDR2 SASEGT. This CDR3 region has 17 residues. In DNA form, the CDR3 reads TGTGCCAGCAGTGAAGTGGGCCGCCGGACAGGGGCCTACGAGCAGTACTTC. The encoded protein is CASSEVGRRTGAYEQYF.

This clone showed up just a few times. This sequence joins TRBV7-9 and TRBJ2-2, with TRBD1 as a possible D gene (5 bases). Per the germline V gene, CDR1 is SEHNR and CDR2 is FQNEAQ (reference sequence). V shed 1 base and J shed 2 bases, with 17 bases lying between them. This CDR3 region has 18 residues. The CDR3 here is CASSLGQFLQLNTGELFF. In DNA, the CDR3 is TGTGCCAGCAGCTTAGGACAGTTTCTACAACTAAACACCGGGGAGCTGTTTTTT.

The chain joins TRBV7-2 to TRBJ2-7, with no clear D. The CDR3 runs to 15 residues. V lost 1 base, J lost 3 bases, and 13 bases lay in between. Germline assignment: CDR1 SGHTA and CDR2 FQGNSA. CDR3 protein: CASSLDSRSGYEQYF. The DNA for the CDR3 is TGTGCCAGCAGCTTAGACTCCCGATCTGGCTACGAGCAGTACTTC.

Here the CDR3 DNA reads TGTGCCAGCAGCTTAGCGCCAGGTAGCGGGGATGGGGATGAGCAGTTCTTC. This gives the protein CASSLAPGSGDGDEQFF. The rearrangement uses TRBV7-6 and TRBJ2-1; 8 nucleotides match TRBD2. The germline CDR1 and CDR2 sequences are SGHVS and FNYEAQ. The V gene end was trimmed by 0 bases and the J gene end by 8 bases; junction bases not matched to a gene: 12. CDR3 length equals 17 residues.

The chain has TRBV19 and TRBJ2-2, with D tentatively TRBD2 (6 bases). Trimming removed 3 bases at V and 6 bases at J, with 14 bases between. CDR3 length: 15 residues. Germline lookup yields CDR1 LNHDA and CDR2 SQIVND (reference sequence). CDR3 coding DNA: TGTGCCAGTAGTATGGCTCAGGGACTCGCCGGGGAGCTGTTTTTT. Protein: CASSMAQGLAGELFF.

The chain is built from TRBV15 and TRBJ1-3, with a tentative D call TRBD1 (5 bases). The CDR3 loop spans 15 amino acids. V gave up 4 bases and J gave up 0 bases, with 10 bases separating them. Germline-derived CDR1 and CDR2 are LNHNV and YYDKDF (reference sequence). CDR3 amino acids: CATSKGPTSGNTIYF. The CDR3 region has the DNA TGTGCCACCAGCAAGGGGCCCACCTCTGGAAACACCATATATTTT.

This chain connects TRBV29-1 to TRBJ2-5; D is perhaps TRBD1 (6 bases). The last part of the DNA fits TRBJ2-7 better; the J call may be wrong. Germline V gives CDR1 SQVTM, CDR2 ANQGSEA. The CDR3 has 11 residues. The CDR3: CSVVRGHEQYF. CDR3 coding DNA: TGCAGCGTAGTCAGGGGCCACGAGCAGTACTTC.

In this sample, this clone is medium-sized (0.01 to 0.1%). The V and J genes are TRBV5-4 and TRBJ2-1; TRBD2 agrees at 14 bases. Germline CDR1 and CDR2: SGHNT and YYREEE (reference sequence). V was clipped by 4 bases and J by 5 bases; unmatched bases: 2. This CDR3 comprises 15 residues. CDR3: CASSTTSGGDNEQFF. CDR3 in DNA: TGTGCCAGCAGCACGACTAGCGGGGGGGACAATGAGCAGTTCTTC.

This clone has just one count. The gene calls are TRBV11-3 and TRBJ2-2; D is possibly TRBD2 (6 bases). This CDR3 is built from 14 residues. V dropped 5 bases and J dropped 4 bases, with 11 bases sitting between them. In germline, CDR1 is SGHNT, CDR2 YENEEA. The CDR3 nucleotides are TGTGCCAGCAGCCCAGGGACTGTCACCGGGGAGCTGTTTTTT. Its translation is CASSPGTVTGELFF.